The T cell receptor beta chain described here comes from a study of blood T cells in healthy people across ages. A second about 6 to 11 cycle PCR used barcoded and J-beta primers. TCRdb passed the 5' RACE reads through MiXCR, listing each CDR3 protein once. This table holds some 1,800,000 distinct CDR3 sequences, approximately 40% found once. As to this clonotype: Its antigen is as yet unknown. At one end the junction does not follow the germline gene, possibly because of a read error.

This CDR3 region has 13 residues. Germline V gene data show CDR1 as PRHDT and CDR2 as FYEKMQ (reference sequence). Study conclusions and caveats: Diversity was higher, and naive CD4+ cells more numerous, in long-lived donors than in aged donors.

Sequencing was done on a sample of blood. The sequence came from a human donor in good health. The chain combines TRBV13 with TRBJ2-1; no reliable D call. CDR3 nucleotides: TGTGCCAGCAGCTTAGAACAGTACAATGAGCAGTGCTTC. Its protein is CASSLEQYNEQCF.